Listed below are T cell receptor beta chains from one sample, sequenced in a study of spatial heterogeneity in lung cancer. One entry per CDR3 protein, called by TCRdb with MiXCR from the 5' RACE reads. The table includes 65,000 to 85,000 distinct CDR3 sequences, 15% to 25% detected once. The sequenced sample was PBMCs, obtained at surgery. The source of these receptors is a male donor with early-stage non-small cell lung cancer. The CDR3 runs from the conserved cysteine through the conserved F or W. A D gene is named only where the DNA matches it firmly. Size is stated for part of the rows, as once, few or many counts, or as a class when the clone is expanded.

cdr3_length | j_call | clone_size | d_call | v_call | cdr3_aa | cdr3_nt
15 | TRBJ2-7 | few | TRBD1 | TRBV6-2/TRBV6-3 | CASSPPGQGYYEQYF | TGTGCCAGCAGCCCGCCGGGACAGGGGTACTACGAGCAGTACTTC
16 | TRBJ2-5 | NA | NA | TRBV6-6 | CASSYWAGYYQETQYF | TGTGCCAGCAGTTACTGGGCAGGGTATTACCAAGAGACCCAGTACTTC
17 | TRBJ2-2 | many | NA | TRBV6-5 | CASRIWAGRSNTGELFF | TGTGCCAGCAGAATATGGGCGGGACGGTCGAACACCGGGGAGCTGTTTTTT
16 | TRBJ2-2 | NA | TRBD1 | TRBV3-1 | CASSRVRGQDTGELFF | TGTGCCAGCAGCCGAGTGAGGGGGCAGGACACCGGGGAGCTGTTTTTT
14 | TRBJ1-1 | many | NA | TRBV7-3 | CASSLNRDNTEAFF | TGTGCCAGCAGCTTAAACAGAGACAACACTGAAGCTTTCTTT
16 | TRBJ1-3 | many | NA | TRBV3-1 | CASSQEGGRSGNTIYF | TGTGCCAGCAGCCAAGAAGGGGGACGCTCTGGAAACACCATATATTTT
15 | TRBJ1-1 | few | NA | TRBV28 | CASTLAPGGNTEAFF | TGTGCCAGCACCCTCGCGCCCGGGGGGAACACTGAAGCTTTCTTT
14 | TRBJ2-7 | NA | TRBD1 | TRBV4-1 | CASSPTGSPYEQYF | TGCGCCAGCAGCCCGACAGGGTCTCCCTACGAGCAGTACTTC
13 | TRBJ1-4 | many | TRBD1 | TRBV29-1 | CSVASDRDEKLFF | TGCAGCGTTGCATCGGACAGGGATGAAAAACTGTTTTTT
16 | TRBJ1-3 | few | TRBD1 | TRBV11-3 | CASSKSPGQGTNTIYF | TGTGCCAGCAGCAAGTCACCGGGACAGGGGACAAACACCATATATTTT
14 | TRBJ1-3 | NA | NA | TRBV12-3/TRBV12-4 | CASSLNPSGNTIYF | TGTGCCAGCAGTTTGAATCCCTCTGGAAACACCATATATTTT
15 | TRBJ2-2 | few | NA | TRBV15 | CATSRDVPGTGELFF | TGTGCCACCAGCAGAGATGTCCCGGGGACCGGGGAGCTGTTTTTT
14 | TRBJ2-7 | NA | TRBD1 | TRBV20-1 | CSARNPGQGYEQYF | TGCAGTGCTAGAAACCCCGGACAGGGCTACGAGCAGTACTTC
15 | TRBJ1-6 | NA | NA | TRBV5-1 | CASSLVDERNSPLHF | TGCGCCAGCAGCTTGGTGGACGAAAGAAATTCACCCCTCCACTTT
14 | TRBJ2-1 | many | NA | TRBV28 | CASSLEGAGNEQFF | TGTGCCAGCAGTTTGGAGGGGGCTGGGAATGAGCAGTTCTTC
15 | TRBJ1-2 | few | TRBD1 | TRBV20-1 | CSAPRGAQGARGYTF | TGCAGTGCCCCTAGGGGTGCACAGGGGGCGCGGGGCTACACCTTC